This TCR beta chain was sequenced in a study of beta chain features in type 1 diabetes. CDR1 is SGHVS and CDR2 is FQNEAQ in the germline V gene. J lost 5 bases, V lost 5 bases, and 5 bases had no gene match. The CDR3 is 14 amino acids. As every portion of the isolated RNA was reverse transcribed, the sequencing read expressed TCRB transcripts. The table came from immunoSEQ multiplex PCR; TCRdb's copy has only in-frame clones and leaves some out. This sample has roughly 170,000 clones, with about an eighth found just once. This TCR was sampled from a woman aged 18-29 years in good health. The chain recombines TRBV7-8 with TRBJ1-4; TRBD1 aligns across 7 bases. The sample comprised central memory CD4+ T cells from blood. Here the CDR3 reads CASSMDRRNEKLFF. CDR3 in DNA: TGTGCCAGCAGCATGGACAGGAGGAATGAAAAACTGTTTTTT.